This T cell receptor beta chain was sequenced for a study of monozygotic twins with inflammatory bowel disease. Findings and caveats of the study: Evidence failed to back one strong IBD-linked signal or clonotype.

Germline CDR1 reads KGHSH; CDR2 reads LQKENI. The CDR3 totals 13 residues. Of note for this clonotype: Its antigen is not identified.

A 6-nucleotide sample barcode was carried by the UMIs, which template switching added. The cDNA of both the TCRalpha and TCRbeta chains was subjected to two nested PCRs of 16 and 9 cycles. TCRdb reanalyzed the 5' RACE reads, giving one entry per CDR3 protein sequence and no DNA. The sample totals around 230,000 distinct CDR3 sequences. Sequenced: blood. The J gene is TRBJ2-4, the V gene TRBV18. The clonotype comes from a human donor with ulcerative colitis or Crohn's disease, or a healthy co-twin of an affected twin (not recorded which). The CDR3 protein is CASTEVAKNIQYF.